This T cell receptor (beta chain) was identified during a study of blood T cell repertoires in COVID-19. Sequenced by immunoSEQ multiplex PCR; TCRdb stores in-frame clones only, minus some. The sample carries some 200,000 clones, around 85% recorded once. V dropped 3 bases and J dropped 3 bases, with 11 bases sitting between them. The germline CDR1 and CDR2 sequences are KGHSH and LQKENI. CDR3 length: 15 amino acids. This sequence originates from a woman aged 40 to 55 with acute COVID-19. Sequenced material: PBMCs or T cells enriched from blood (not recorded which). The chain employs TRBV18 and TRBJ1-4, with a possible D match to TRBD1 (5 bases). CDR3 sequence: CASSPSGGANEKLFF. The CDR3 DNA follows: TGTGCCAGCTCACCTTCGGGGGGGGCTAATGAAAAACTGTTTTTT.